A selection of T cell receptor beta chains follows, all from one sample in a study of PD-1 blockade in classical Hodgkin lymphoma. TCRdb keeps only in-frame clones here, not all; method: immunoSEQ multiplex PCR. Of about 4,300 clones in the sample, more than 55% are singletons; the top ten hold 35% to 40%. The source was peripheral blood mononuclear cells (PBMCs), collected at baseline. These receptors came from a human donor with classical Hodgkin lymphoma. Both conserved end residues are part of each CDR3. The order of the fields is CDR3 length, D gene, V gene, J gene, clone size, CDR3 DNA, CDR3 protein. A D gene is named only where the DNA matches it firmly. Part of the rows lack a size; the others show once, few, many or a class for expanded clones.

>11|-|TRBV6-1|TRBJ1-5|-
TGTGCCAGCAGTTCCGGTCAGCCCCAGCATTTT
CASSSGQPQHF
>16|-|TRBV12-2|TRBJ2-7|-
TGTGCAAGTCGCCCTAGACTAGCGGGAGAGCCCTACGAGCAGTACTTC
CASRPRLAGEPYEQYF
>14|TRBD1|TRBV27|TRBJ1-1|-
TGTGCCAGCAGGTACAGGGGGTTCGGGCTTGAAGCTTTCTTT
CASRYRGFGLEAFF
>15|TRBD1|TRBV2|TRBJ1-6|-
TGTGCCAGCAGTACAGGGGGTTTCTATAATTCACCCCTCCACTTT
CASSTGGFYNSPLHF
>16|TRBD1|TRBV12-5|TRBJ2-1|medium-sized
TGTGCTAGTGGTTCCCCCGGACCGGGACAGGGTAATGAGCAGTTCTTC
CASGSPGPGQGNEQFF
>15|TRBD1|TRBV5-8|TRBJ1-1|-
TGTGCCAGCAGCTCGGGGACAGGGAGGGTCACTGAAGCTTTCTTT
CASSSGTGRVTEAFF
>13|-|TRBV11-3|TRBJ1-2|-
TGTGCCAGCAGCTCCGGGGCGGAACCCGACTACACCTTC
CASSSGAEPDYTF
>16|-|TRBV5-1|TRBJ1-6|-
TGCGCCAGCAGCTTGTGGGTTGGGGGGAGCAATTCACCCCTCCACTTT
CASSLWVGGSNSPLHF
>10|-|TRBV2|TRBJ1-5|few
TGTGCCAGCGGCCTTGAAGCCCAGCATTTT
CASGLEAQHF
>13|TRBD2|TRBV11-2|TRBJ2-5|once
TGTGCCAGCAGCCCCGGGGGGATTGAGACCCAGTACTTC
CASSPGGIETQYF
>15|-|TRBV7-3|TRBJ2-2|-
TGTGCCAGCAGCTCATCCCCCAGTAACACCGGGGAGCTGTTTTTT
CASSSSPSNTGELFF
>17|TRBD1|TRBV5-1|TRBJ1-1|medium-sized
TGCGCCAGCAGCTTGGGTGTCGGGACAGGGCGGGGCACTGAAGCTTTCTTT
CASSLGVGTGRGTEAFF
>15|-|TRBV9|TRBJ2-2|once
TGTGCCAGCAGCGTAGAAGGGAAGAAGGCCGGGGAGCTGTTTTTT
CASSVEGKKAGELFF
>14|-|TRBV13|TRBJ1-5|few
TGTGCCAGCAGCTCCAGGGTTTCGCGGCAGCCCCAGCATTTT
CASSSRVSRQPQHF
>17|TRBD2|TRBV9|TRBJ2-1|once
TGTGCCAGCAGCGGGGGACTAGCGGGGAGTATGCACAATGAGCAGTTCTTC
CASSGGLAGSMHNEQFF
>10|-|TRBV10-3|TRBJ1-5|-
TGTGCCATCATCAATCAGCCCCAGCATTTT
CAIINQPQHF
>14|-|TRBV15|TRBJ2-1|-
TGTGCCACCAGCAGAGTAGGGGGGGCGGGTGAGCAGTTCTTC
CATSRVGGAGEQFF
>15|-|TRBV5-4|TRBJ2-6|-
TGTGCCAGCAGCCCTAGTACAAGTGGGGCCAACGTCCTGACTTTC
CASSPSTSGANVLTF
>13|-|TRBV7-3|TRBJ2-1|few
TGTGCCAGCAGCTCCCTGAAATACAATGAGCAGTTCTTC
CASSSLKYNEQFF
>12|-|TRBV30|TRBJ2-3|-
TGTGCCTGGAGTGAGGCGGCAGATACGCAGTATTTT
CAWSEAADTQYF
>13|TRBD2|TRBV4-1|TRBJ2-7|-
TGCGCCAGCAGCCCAAGGGAGGGCTACGAGCAGTACTTC
CASSPREGYEQYF
>16|TRBD1|TRBV27|TRBJ1-6|-
TGTGCCAGCAGCCAGGGACAGGGGACCTATAATTCACCCCTCCACTTT
CASSQGQGTYNSPLHF
>15|TRBD1|TRBV29-1|TRBJ2-3|-
TGCAGCGTTGTCCCGGGACAGGGGACCACAGATACGCAGTATTTT
CSVVPGQGTTDTQYF
>12|-|TRBV7-9|TRBJ2-1|-
TGTGCCAGCAGCTTGGAGGTGAATGAGCAGTTCTTC
CASSLEVNEQFF
>14|-|TRBV2|TRBJ1-5|-
TGTGCCAGCAGGCCTACAGGGCTGGATCAGCCCCAGCATTTT
CASRPTGLDQPQHF
>19|TRBD1|TRBV7-9|TRBJ2-7|-
TGTGCCAGCAGCTTAGATACCCCTTTTCAGGGACAGTGGGCCTACGAGCAGTACTTC
CASSLDTPFQGQWAYEQYF
>15|-|TRBV7-6|TRBJ2-5|-
TGTGCCAGCAGCCCCAGATCGACAGCCCGAGAGACCCAGTACTTC
CASSPRSTARETQYF
>14|-|TRBV7-2|TRBJ1-4|-
TGTGCCAGCAGCCAACGGGGAGGGTATGAAAAACTGTTTTTT
CASSQRGGYEKLFF
>14|-|TRBV30|TRBJ1-1|-
TGTGCCTGGAGGACCAGACAGAGGGACACTGAAGCTTTCTTT
CAWRTRQRDTEAFF
>15|TRBD1|TRBV5-3|TRBJ2-5|once
TGTGCCAGCAGCCCCGAGGGCAGGGGGCAAGAGACCCAGTACTTC
CASSPEGRGQETQYF
>14|-|TRBV5-1|TRBJ1-1|-
TGCGCCAGCAGCTGGTCAGGGGCGGGCACTGAAGCTTTCTTT
CASSWSGAGTEAFF
>13|-|TRBV19|TRBJ1-1|-
TGTGCCACCGCCACGGCCCTAAACACTGAAGCTTTCTTT
CATATALNTEAFF
>19|-|TRBV28|TRBJ2-6|once
TGTGCCAGCAGTTTGCCGGGGACGGATTTTAACTCTGGGGCCAACGTCCTGACTTTC
CASSLPGTDFNSGANVLTF
>16|TRBD2|TRBV18|TRBJ2-3|-
TGTGCCAGCTCACCTTTAGCGGGAGTCGTCACAGATACGCAGTATTTT
CASSPLAGVVTDTQYF
>18|TRBD2|TRBV7-6|TRBJ2-2|-
TGTGCCAGCAGCTTAGTCATCGCGGGGGGAACGAACACCGGGGAGCTGTTTTTT
CASSLVIAGGTNTGELFF
>15|-|TRBV4-1|TRBJ2-1|large
TGCGCCAGCAGCCAGATACTAGCTCCGGGCAATGAGCAGTTCTTC
CASSQILAPGNEQFF
>15|TRBD1|TRBV7-9|TRBJ2-7|-
TGTGCCAGCAGCTCGGACAGGAGAAGTCCCTACGAGCAGTACTTC
CASSSDRRSPYEQYF
>13|-|TRBV30|TRBJ2-7|few
TGTGCCTGGAGTAGGGGGACCCTCGGCGAGCAGTACTTC
CAWSRGTLGEQYF
>16|TRBD2|TRBV9|TRBJ2-1|-
TGTGCCAGCAGCGTAAGGGACTATTTGAGGTCCGATGAGCAGTTCTTC
CASSVRDYLRSDEQFF
>14|-|TRBV4-3|TRBJ1-5|-
TGCGCCAGCAGCCAAAAAAGATCGGGTCAGCCCCAGCATTTT
CASSQKRSGQPQHF
>17|TRBD2|TRBV7-9|TRBJ2-7|once
TGTGCCAGCAGCTTAGGGACTAGCGGGAATTCGTTAAGCGAGCAGTACTTC
CASSLGTSGNSLSEQYF
>13|-|TRBV4-1|TRBJ2-7|-
TGTGCCAGCAGCCACGGGAGCTCCTACGAGCAGTACTTC
CASSHGSSYEQYF
>17|TRBD1|TRBV5-1|TRBJ1-1|-
TGCGCCAGCAGCTTGATGCCCGGACAGGGGGCGAACACTGAAGCTTTCTTT
CASSLMPGQGANTEAFF
>15|-|TRBV19|TRBJ2-1|once
TGTGCCAGTAGTATGTTCGGCGGGACCGGCAATGAGCAGTTCTTC
CASSMFGGTGNEQFF
>11|-|TRBV2|TRBJ2-7|-
TGTGCCAGCAGCCCGGACAAGTGGGCTTCGTTC
CASSPDKWASF
>14|TRBD1|TRBV14|TRBJ1-2|few
TGTGCCAGCAGCCAGCGGACAGGGAACTATGGCTACACCTTC
CASSQRTGNYGYTF
>14|TRBD1|TRBV6-9|TRBJ2-7|-
TGTGCCAGCAGTCGGGGACCGGACAGGGCCGAGCAGTACTTC
CASSRGPDRAEQYF
>15|-|TRBV4-2|TRBJ1-4|-
TGTGCCAGCAGCCAAGATGACAGGTACTCTGAAAAACTGTTTTTT
CASSQDDRYSEKLFF
>18|TRBD2|TRBV30|TRBJ2-7|-
TGTGCCTGGAGACAAAAGGGGCTGGGACTAGCGGGAGTTAGTGAGCAGTACTTC
CAWRQKGLGLAGVSEQYF
>16|-|TRBV5-6|TRBJ2-1|-
TGTGCCAGCGGGGCAACCACGTGGGCCTCCTACAATGAGCAGTTCTTC
CASGATTWASYNEQFF
>15|TRBD2|TRBV28|TRBJ2-1|-
TGTGCCAGCAGTCCTACGGGCGGGAGGAATCATGAGCAGTTCTTC
CASSPTGGRNHEQFF
>15|-|TRBV6-5|TRBJ2-7|-
TGTGCCAGCAGTTCCCACCGGGACGGATCCTACGAGCAGTACTTC
CASSSHRDGSYEQYF
>16|TRBD2|TRBV7-8|TRBJ2-1|large
TGTGCCAGCAGCTCCCGGGGACTAGCGGGAGCCGATGAGCAGTTCTTC
CASSSRGLAGADEQFF